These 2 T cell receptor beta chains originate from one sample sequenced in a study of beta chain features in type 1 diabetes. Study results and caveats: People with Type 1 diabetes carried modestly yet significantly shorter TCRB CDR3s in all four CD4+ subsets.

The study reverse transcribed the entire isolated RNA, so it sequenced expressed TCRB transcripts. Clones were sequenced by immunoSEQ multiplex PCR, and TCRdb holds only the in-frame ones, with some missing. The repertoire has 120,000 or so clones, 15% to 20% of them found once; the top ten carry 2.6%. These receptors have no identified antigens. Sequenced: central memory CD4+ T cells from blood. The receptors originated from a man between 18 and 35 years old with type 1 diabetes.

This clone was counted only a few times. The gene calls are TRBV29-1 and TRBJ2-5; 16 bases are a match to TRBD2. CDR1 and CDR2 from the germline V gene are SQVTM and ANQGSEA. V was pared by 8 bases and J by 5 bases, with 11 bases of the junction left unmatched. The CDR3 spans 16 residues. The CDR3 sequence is CSTGTSGRAGRETQYF. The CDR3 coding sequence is TGCAGCACCGGGACTAGCGGGAGGGCCGGAAGGGAGACCCAGTACTTC.

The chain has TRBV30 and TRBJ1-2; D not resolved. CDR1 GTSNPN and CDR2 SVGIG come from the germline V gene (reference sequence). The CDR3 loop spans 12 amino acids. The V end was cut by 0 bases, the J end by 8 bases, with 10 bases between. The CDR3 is CAWSVSVYGYTF. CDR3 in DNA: TGTGCCTGGAGTGTAAGTGTATACGGCTACACCTTC.